Below, 15 T cell receptor beta chains from the same sample are listed, as sequenced in a study of blood T cells in healthy people across ages (dated by TCRdb to about 2015). The method was 5' RACE. A second about 7 to 11 cycle PCR used a sample-barcoded 5' primer and a J-beta primer mix. TCRdb handled the public reads itself, with Q25 trimming in fastp and clone calling in MiXCR, and kept productive beta chains. CDR3 protein sequences are deduplicated, and each keeps its most common genes and DNA. Across this sample there are 1.8 million or so distinct CDR3 sequences, with about two fifths seen only once. Jointly, the top ten make up under 30% of the sample. Material for sequencing was blood. The receptor set was obtained from a human donor in good health.

This clonotype was recorded a few times. The rearrangement joins TRBV5-1 to TRBJ2-3; 15 bases are a match to TRBD2. The J segment lost 5 bases and the V segment lost 4 bases, leaving 5 bases of the junction unmatched. The CDR3 sequence is 16 residues long. Germline-derived CDR1 and CDR2 are SGHRS and YFSETQ. In DNA, the CDR3 is TGCGCCAGCAGCACCGGGACTAGCGGGGGGCTAGATACGCAGTATTTT. Encoded protein: CASSTGTSGGLDTQYF.

This chain's CDR3 is CASSLRLSNQPQHF. The CDR3 DNA reads as TGTGCCAGCAGTTTGAGACTGTCCAATCAGCCCCAGCATTTT. V usage is TRBV6-2 or TRBV6-3 and J usage is TRBJ1-5; D remains ambiguous. Germline loops: CDR1 MNHEY, CDR2 SVGEGT. The CDR3 extends over 14 amino acids. The V end was cut by 4 bases, the J end by 3 bases, with 10 bases between.

This chain connects TRBV11-2 to TRBJ2-3, with 7 bases matching TRBD1. V shed 4 bases, J shed 12 bases, and the junction held 13 bases outside the gene matches. Germline CDR1 reads SGHAT; CDR2 reads FQNNGV. This CDR3 is 14 amino acids long. The CDR3 protein is CASSSEGARLSQYF. CDR3 nucleotide sequence: TGTGCCAGCAGCTCCGAGGGGGCCAGACTGAGCCAGTATTTT.

The chain joins TRBV7-3 to TRBJ2-7; D might be TRBD2 (6 bases). V lost 4 bases and J 12 bases, leaving 13 bases between the germline ends. The CDR3 contains 11 residues. CDR1 and CDR2 (germline): SGHTA, FQGTGA. This CDR3 is CASSSPGLLYF. The CDR3, as DNA: TGTGCCAGCAGCTCGCCGGGACTTTTGTACTTC.

As to this clonotype: A junction end diverges from the germline sequence, so it may reflect a read error. The chain combines TRBV6-5 with TRBJ2-3; tentatively, D is TRBD1 (5 bases). The CDR3 totals 16 residues. Germline values: CDR1 MNHEY, CDR2 SVGAGI. CDR3 residues: CASRCWLRLRTGTQYF. DNA for the CDR3: TGTGCCAGCAGATGCTGGTTGAGGCTACGCACAGGTACGCAGTATTTT.

V gene TRBV12-3 or TRBV12-4 combines with J gene TRBJ2-7, with D possibly matching TRBD2 (6 bases). With 3 bases removed from V and 7 bases from J, the gap between germline ends came to 22 bases. CDR3 length: 16 amino acids. CDR3 in DNA: TGTGCCAGCAGTTTCGGGGGAACCGTCTCCTACAATGAGCAGTACTTC. It encodes CASSFGGTVSYNEQYF.

There are a few counts of this clonotype. A much larger clone sits a single nucleotide away, making a read error possible. This sequence joins TRBV4-3 and TRBJ2-7; D might be TRBD1 or TRBD2, each matching 6 bases. Germline assignment: CDR1 LGHNA and CDR2 YSLEER. The CDR3 sequence is 14 residues long. Deletions cut 3 bases from V and 5 bases from J, with 14 bases between. The CDR3 loop reads CASSQEGQRDEQYF. CDR3 in DNA: TGCGCCAGCAGCCAGGAGGGACAAAGGGACGAGCAGTACTTC.

The sample holds a few counts of this clonotype. This sequence joins TRBV12-3 or TRBV12-4 and TRBJ2-7; perhaps TRBD1 as D (6 bases). Trimming removed 0 bases from V and 5 bases from J, with 8 bases in between. CDR3 size: 13 residues. As DNA, the CDR3 is TGTGCCAGCAGTTTAGCGGGGGCCCACGAGCAGTACTTC. Translating it yields CASSLAGAHEQYF.

Comment on this clonotype: Germline and junction disagree at one end, which may indicate a read error. This chain uses TRBV20-1 with TRBJ2-4; 9 bases are a match to TRBD1. This CDR3 is 12 amino acids long. Germline CDR1 reads DFQATT; CDR2 reads SNEGSKA (reference sequence). For the CDR3, the DNA is TGCAGTGCCTCCGGGACAGGGAATTTTCAGACCTTC. Translated, it gives CSASGTGNFQTF.

The chain combines TRBV5-6 with TRBJ2-2; D assignment may be TRBD1 or TRBD2 (5 bases each). V lost 7 bases, J lost 2 bases, and 9 bases lay in between. This CDR3 region has 13 residues. Per the germline V gene, CDR1 is SGHDT and CDR2 is YYEEEE. The CDR3 nucleotides are TGTGCCAGCGACAGACTAAACACCGGGGAGCTGTTTTTT. This codes for CASDRLNTGELFF. The variable domain in full, with the rest retrieved from reference TRBV5-6 and TRBJ2-2, is DAGVTQSPTHLIKTRGQQVTLRCSPKSGHDTVSWYQQALGQGPQFIFQYYEEEERQRGNFPDRFSGHQFPNYSSELNVNALLLGDSALYLCASDRLNTGELFFGEGSRLTVL.

This clonotype was found a few times. The J gene is TRBJ2-1, the V gene TRBV20-1, with 10 positions matching TRBD2. The CDR3 has 17 residues. Trimming removed 3 bases from V and 3 bases from J; junction bases left unmatched: 11. CDR1 and CDR2 (germline): DFQATT, SNEGSKA (reference sequence). The CDR3 DNA reads as TGCAGTGCTAGCGGCGGGGCTAGCGGGGGATACTACAATGAGCAGTTCTTC. This gives the protein CSASGGASGGYYNEQFF.

The CDR3 spells CASSPQDRDYEQYF. As DNA, the CDR3 is TGCGCCAGCAGCCCCCAGGACAGAGACTACGAGCAGTACTTC. The rearrangement links TRBV5-1 to TRBJ2-4, with a possible D match to TRBD1 (6 bases). The J call is uncertain, as TRBJ2-7 better fits the DNA end. The CDR3 runs to 14 residues. CDR1 is SGHRS and CDR2 is YFSETQ in the germline V gene.

V usage is TRBV4-1 and J usage is TRBJ2-3; tentatively, D is TRBD1 (6 bases). The CDR3 length is 17 residues. Germline CDR1 is MGHRA and CDR2 is YSYEKL. Trimming took off 4 bases at V and 6 bases at J, with 23 bases between the two ends. In DNA form, the CDR3 reads TGCGCCAGCAGCCCGCTTCGAGGGGGTAGGGACACCGATACGCAGTATTTT. The encoded protein is CASSPLRGGRDTDTQYF.

This clonotype was counted between two and nine times. CDR3 amino acids: CSVGVSEQYF. The CDR3, as DNA: TGCAGCGTTGGGGTTTCGGAGCAGTACTTC. The chain couples TRBV29-1 to TRBJ2-7; D is ambiguous. CDR3 size: 10 residues. The V and J ends lost 4 bases and 7 bases respectively, with 8 bases between them. CDR1 SQVTM and CDR2 ANQGSEA come from the germline V gene.

This clonotype was picked up a small number of times. This sequence joins TRBV6-4 and TRBJ2-1, with D tentatively TRBD2 (5 bases). CDR1 is MRHNA and CDR2 is SNTAGT in the germline V gene. Trimming pared 4 bases from V and 0 bases from J, leaving 16 bases between. CDR3 length: 17 amino acids. This chain's CDR3 is CASSVGLTGSSYNEQFF. The CDR3 DNA is TGTGCCAGCAGTGTCGGACTCACTGGTAGCTCCTACAATGAGCAGTTCTTC.